This T cell receptor beta chain comes out of a study of shared clonotypes between healthy human individuals. Sequenced by immunoSEQ multiplex PCR; TCRdb stores in-frame clones only, minus some. Of over a million clones listed, about 96% are singletons. Sequencing was done on a sample of naive CD4+ T cells sorted from blood. The subset is: CD45RA+ positively selected. The sequence was obtained from a man aged 30-40 years in good health.

The CDR3 coding sequence is TGTGCCAGTACCCCGCCGGGGGGGCGCGGTGGCTACACCTTC. Translated, it gives CASTPPGGRGGYTF. V and J are TRBV19 and TRBJ1-2, with TRBD1 as a possible D gene (6 bases). The V gene's germline CDR1 is LNHDA and CDR2 SQIVND (reference sequence). V gave up 7 bases and J gave up 7 bases, with 19 bases separating them. The CDR3 extends over 14 amino acids.